This TCR beta chain was sequenced in a study of post-analysis software for immune sequencing data. As regards this clonotype: Its target is not known.

CDR3 length: 19 amino acids. The J segment lost 2 bases and the V segment lost 0 bases, leaving 7 bases of the junction unmatched. Germline CDR1 reads SGHAT; CDR2 reads FQNNGV. The TCR beta cDNA libraries contained unique molecular identifiers. Approximately 550,000 cDNA molecules came from around 1 to 10 million T cells. TCRdb used MiXCR to reprocess the PCR reads, holding one entry per CDR3 protein. The profile shows almost 700,000 distinct CDR3 sequences, about 60% of them singletons. Study results and caveats: In patients, TRBV5-6, TRBV5-1 and TRBV20-1 belonged to five TRBV segments found more frequently than in controls. Diversity measured as normalized Chao1 was significantly lower in multiple sclerosis patients than in controls.

The TCR originated in a girl aged 2 to 10 with multiple sclerosis. This chain joins TRBV11-2 and TRBJ2-1; 13 nucleotides line up with TRBD2. The specimen sequenced was blood. This chain's CDR3 is CASSLDLGLAGPTYNEQFF. CDR3 nucleotide sequence: TGTGCCAGCAGCTTAGATTTGGGACTAGCGGGGCCTACCTACAATGAGCAGTTCTTC.